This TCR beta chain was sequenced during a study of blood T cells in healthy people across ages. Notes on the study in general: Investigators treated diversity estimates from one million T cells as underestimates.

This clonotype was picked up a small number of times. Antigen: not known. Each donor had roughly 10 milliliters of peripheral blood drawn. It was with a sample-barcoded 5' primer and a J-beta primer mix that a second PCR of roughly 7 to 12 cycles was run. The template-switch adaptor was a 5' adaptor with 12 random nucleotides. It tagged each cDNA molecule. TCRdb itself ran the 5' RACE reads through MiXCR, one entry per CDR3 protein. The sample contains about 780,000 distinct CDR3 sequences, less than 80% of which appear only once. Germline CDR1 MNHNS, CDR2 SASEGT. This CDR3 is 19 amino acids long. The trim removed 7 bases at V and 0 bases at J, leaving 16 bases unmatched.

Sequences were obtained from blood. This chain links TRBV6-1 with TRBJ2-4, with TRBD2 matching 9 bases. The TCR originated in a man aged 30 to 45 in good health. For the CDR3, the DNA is TGTGCCAGCAACCCCGGGGGTAGCGGGGGTCGCTTAGCCAAAAACATTCAGTACTTC. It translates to CASNPGGSGGRLAKNIQYF.